This section outlines one TCR beta chain sequence together with its context. These data are taken from a study of blood T cell repertoires in COVID-19. On the study more broadly: Acute and convalescent COVID-19 samples came from the United States, Italy and Spain.

Participants, roughly 18 to 89 years old, spanned approximately 26 US areas. Allocation to cohorts depended on clinical history reported by the participants. As handled by the study authors: The authors estimated nucleated cell counts from reference gene primer amplification. TCRdb keeps only in-frame clones here, not all; method: immunoSEQ multiplex PCR. The D gene and trimming were derived from the DNA, and the V and J assignments and clone size from that table. The table includes almost 250,000 clones, roughly 85% detected once. V was pared by 3 bases and J by 6 bases, with 24 bases between. Germline CDR1 is SGHTA and CDR2 is FQGNSA. CDR3 length: 17 residues.

Sample: PBMCs or T cells enriched from blood (not recorded which). This rearrangement joins TRBV7-2 to TRBJ2-7; a weak D match, TRBD1 (8 bases). The clonotype was recovered from a woman between 50 and 59 years old with acute COVID-19. DNA for the CDR3: TGTGCCAGCAGCTTTCGGTGGACAGGGCGAGGGAGGGGCGAGCAGTACTTC. It yields the protein CASSFRWTGRGRGEQYF.